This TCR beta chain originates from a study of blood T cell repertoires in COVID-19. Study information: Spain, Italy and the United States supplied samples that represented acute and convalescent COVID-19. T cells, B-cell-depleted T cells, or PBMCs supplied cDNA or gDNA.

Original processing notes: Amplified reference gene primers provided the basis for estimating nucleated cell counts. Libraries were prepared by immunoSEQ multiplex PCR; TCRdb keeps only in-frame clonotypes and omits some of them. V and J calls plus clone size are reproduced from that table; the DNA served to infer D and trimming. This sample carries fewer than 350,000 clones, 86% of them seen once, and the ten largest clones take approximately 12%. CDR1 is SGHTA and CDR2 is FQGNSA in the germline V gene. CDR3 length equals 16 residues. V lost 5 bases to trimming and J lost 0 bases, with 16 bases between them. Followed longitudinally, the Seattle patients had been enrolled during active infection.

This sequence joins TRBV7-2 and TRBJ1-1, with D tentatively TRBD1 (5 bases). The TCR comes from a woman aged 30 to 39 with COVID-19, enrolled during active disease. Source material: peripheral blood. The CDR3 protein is CASSPQAGTVNTEAFF. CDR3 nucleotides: TGTGCCAGCAGCCCCCAGGCGGGGACGGTGAACACTGAAGCTTTCTTT.